This is a list of T cell receptor beta chains from one sample in a study of blood T cell repertoires in COVID-19. Libraries were prepared by immunoSEQ multiplex PCR; TCRdb keeps only in-frame clonotypes and omits some of them. Of roughly 150,000 clones listed, approximately 91% are singletons. Sequenced material: peripheral blood. Receptors were obtained from a man aged 18 to 29 with acute or convalescent COVID-19. CDR3s include the opening cysteine and the closing phenylalanine or tryptophan. The D gene is left open where the match is weak.

D: TRBD1; J: TRBJ1-2; V: TRBV2; CDR3: CASNRPGQGARGYTF; DNA: TGTGCCAGCAATAGACCGGGACAGGGGGCAAGGGGCTACACCTTC
D: TRBD2; J: TRBJ2-7; V: TRBV12-3/TRBV12-4; CDR3: CASSFGGTEQYF; DNA: TGTGCCAGCAGTTTCGGGGGGACCGAGCAGTACTTC
D: NA; J: TRBJ2-1; V: TRBV4-1; CDR3: CASSQGGVYNEQFF; DNA: TGCGCCAGCAGCCAAGGAGGAGTATACAATGAGCAGTTCTTC
D: TRBD1; J: TRBJ2-2; V: TRBV9; CDR3: CASSLTGVGTGELFF; DNA: TGTGCCAGCAGCCTCACAGGGGTGGGCACCGGGGAGCTGTTTTTT
D: TRBD1; J: TRBJ2-7; V: TRBV5-1; CDR3: CASSLEPTGPLNEQYF; DNA: TGCGCCAGCAGCTTGGAGCCGACAGGGCCATTAAACGAGCAGTACTTC
D: TRBD1; J: TRBJ1-6; V: TRBV9; CDR3: CASSFPRTGGNSPLHF; DNA: TGTGCCAGCAGCTTCCCCCGGACAGGGGGAAATTCACCCCTCCACTTT
D: NA; J: TRBJ2-7; V: TRBV2; CDR3: CASRGTSSYEQYF; DNA: TGTGCCAGCAGGGGAACTAGCTCCTACGAGCAGTACTTC
D: TRBD1; J: TRBJ1-4; V: TRBV27; CDR3: CAGSSSSPGTGDITNEKLFF; DNA: TGTGCCGGCAGTTCCTCTAGTCCCGGGACAGGGGATATAACTAATGAAAAACTGTTTTTT
D: TRBD2; J: TRBJ2-1; V: TRBV30; CDR3: CAWSVLAGPYNEQFF; DNA: TGTGCCTGGAGTGTCCTAGCGGGGCCCTACAATGAGCAGTTCTTC
D: NA; J: TRBJ2-2; V: TRBV5-8; CDR3: CASSPFGGQVTGELFF; DNA: TGTGCCAGCAGCCCTTTCGGGGGGCAGGTCACCGGGGAGCTGTTTTTT